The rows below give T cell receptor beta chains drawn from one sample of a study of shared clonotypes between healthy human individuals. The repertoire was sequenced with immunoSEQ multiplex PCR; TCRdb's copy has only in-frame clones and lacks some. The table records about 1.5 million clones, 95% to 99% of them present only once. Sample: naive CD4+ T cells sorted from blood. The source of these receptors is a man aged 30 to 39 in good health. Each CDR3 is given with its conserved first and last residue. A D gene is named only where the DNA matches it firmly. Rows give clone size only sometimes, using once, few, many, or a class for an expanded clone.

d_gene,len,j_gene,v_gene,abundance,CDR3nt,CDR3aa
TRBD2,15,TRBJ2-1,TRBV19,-,TGTGCCAGTAGTATACCCGGGAGGGCCCGTAATGAGCAGTTCTTC,CASSIPGRARNEQFF
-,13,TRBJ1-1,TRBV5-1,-,TGCGCCAGCAGCATTACAGGGTATGCTGAAGCTTTCTTT,CASSITGYAEAFF
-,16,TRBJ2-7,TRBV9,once,TGTGCCAGCAGCGTCGGGGCGGGACCGGGCGTCTACGAGCAGTACTTC,CASSVGAGPGVYEQYF
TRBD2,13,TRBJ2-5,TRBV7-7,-,TGTGCTAGCAGCGGGGGGACGGTGGAGACCCAGTACTTC,CASSGGTVETQYF
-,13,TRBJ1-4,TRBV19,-,TGTGCCAGTAGTAGAGGGGTTAATGAAAAACTGTTTTTT,CASSRGVNEKLFF
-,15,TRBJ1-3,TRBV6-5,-,TGTGCCAGCAGTTACTCGGAAAGCTCTGGAAACACCATATATTTT,CASSYSESSGNTIYF
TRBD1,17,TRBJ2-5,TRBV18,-,TGTGCCAGCTCCTCCTCGATAACAGGGGGCGGCCAAGAGACCCAGTACTTC,CASSSSITGGGQETQYF
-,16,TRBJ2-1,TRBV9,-,TGTGCCAGCACCCGCCAGGATGGGGGAATCTACAATGAGCAGTTCTTC,CASTRQDGGIYNEQFF
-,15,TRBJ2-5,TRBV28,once,TGTGCCAGCAGTTTATATAGGGGAGGTTTTGAGACCCAGTACTTC,CASSLYRGGFETQYF
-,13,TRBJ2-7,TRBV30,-,TGTGCCTGGAGTAAGGGGTTCACCTACGAGCAGTACTTC,CAWSKGFTYEQYF
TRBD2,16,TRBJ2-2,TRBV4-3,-,TGCGCCAGCAGCCAACCGGCGGGAGTAGACACCGGGGAGCTGTTTTTT,CASSQPAGVDTGELFF
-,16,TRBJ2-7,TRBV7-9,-,TGTGCCAGCAGCTTAGAGGTCCTGGCAGGGCACAACGAGCAGTACTTC,CASSLEVLAGHNEQYF
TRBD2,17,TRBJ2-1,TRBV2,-,TGTGCCAGCAGTGATCTAGTGGTAGCGGGAATAGTGGATGAGCAGTTCTTC,CASSDLVVAGIVDEQFF
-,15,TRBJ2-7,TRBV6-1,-,TGTGCCAGCAGTGCCCGGGAGAGAGTCCGGCTCGAGCAGTACTTC,CASSARERVRLEQYF
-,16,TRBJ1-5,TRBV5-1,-,TGCGCCAGCAGCTTGGATGGGGCCTATAGCAATCAGCCCCAGCATTTT,CASSLDGAYSNQPQHF
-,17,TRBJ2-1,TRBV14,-,TGTGCCAGCAGCCAAGAAGGTACAGGACATTCCTACAATGAGCAGTTCTTC,CASSQEGTGHSYNEQFF
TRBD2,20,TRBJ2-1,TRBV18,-,TGTGCCAGCTCGTTCTTCGGACTAGCGGGAGGACCGATTACCTACAATGAGCAGTTCTTC,CASSFFGLAGGPITYNEQFF
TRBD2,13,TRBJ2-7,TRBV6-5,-,TGTGCCAGCAGAGTCAGCGGGACCTACGAGCAGTACTTC,CASRVSGTYEQYF